The clone carrying this T cell receptor (beta chain) was observed a few times. No antigen is known for it. This CDR3 comprises 14 residues. Trimming took 9 bases from V and 4 from J, leaving 18 bases between them. Germline values: CDR1 MNHEY, CDR2 SMNVEV (reference sequence). The sample belongs to a study of vaccination and CD4 T cells after COVID-19. Study findings and constraints: Analysis of convalescent patients found that 304 of 307 vaccine-specific clones were spike mono-reactive.

Treatment here: roughly 10-day PBMC culture with coronavirus spike peptide pools or control peptides (ViraFEST assay). The Oncomine TCR Beta short-read assay sequenced DNA from cultured CD4+ T cells. TCRdb reprocessed the PCR reads with MiXCR, giving one entry per CDR3 protein. The sample shows about 21,000 distinct CDR3 sequences, roughly 45% of them seen only once. This chain connects TRBV27 to TRBJ1-1, with D unresolved. This clonotype originated in a human donor who had recovered from COVID-19. The sample was CD4+ T cells from blood, cultured in vitro, taken before SARS-CoV-2 vaccination. CDR3 in DNA: TGTGCCAGGAGACTCCGAGGATGGGGCACTGAAGCTTTCTTT. It translates to CARRLRGWGTEAFF.